These 16 T cell receptor beta chains came from one sample sequenced in a study of T cell repertoires in cytomegalovirus infection. TCRdb used MiXCR to reprocess the reads, holding one entry per CDR3 protein. The sample contains 900,000 to 950,000 distinct CDR3 sequences, around 30% of which appear only once. No antigen is known for these receptors. The sequenced sample was cultured CD8+ T cells from PBMCs, obtained from culture after CMV antigen stimulation. The origin of the receptors is a human donor in good health (CMV status not recorded). Some clones in this sample may be carry-over from other donors' samples.

J is TRBJ1-5 and V is TRBV19, with 7 positions matching TRBD1. CDR3 size: 17 residues. After removal of 7 bases from V and 8 bases from J, the junction contained 20 bases not matched to a gene. The germline gives CDR1 LNHDA, CDR2 SQIVND (reference sequence). The DNA of the CDR3 is TGTGCCAGTACGAAGAATTCCGGGACAGCGGCCCTAGAGCCCCAGCATTTT. This sequence encodes CASTKNSGTAALEPQHF. Based on the CDR3 plus reference TRBV19 and TRBJ1-5, the full variable domain is DGGITQSPKYLFRKEGQNVTLSCEQNLNHDAMYWYRQDPGQGLRLIYYSQIVNDFQKGDIAEGYSVSREKKESFPLTVTSAQKNPTAFYLCASTKNSGTAALEPQHFGDGTRLSIL.

The genes are TRBV19 and TRBJ1-1; D is unresolved. Trimming stripped 6 bases from V and 8 bases from J, with 16 bases between. The CDR3 totals 13 residues. Looked up from germline, CDR1 is LNHDA and CDR2 is SQIVND (reference sequence). CDR3 nucleotides: TGTGCCAGTAGAAACGTCAGCAATTTCGAAGCTTTCTTT. This encodes CASRNVSNFEAFF.

This clonotype was observed many times. The chain combines TRBV5-4 with TRBJ2-3; TRBD2 matches at 11 bases. The junction had 2 bases not matched to a gene; V was cut back by 0 bases and J by 2 bases. This CDR3 region has 16 residues. Germline V CDR1 and CDR2: SGHNT, YYREEE (reference sequence). DNA for the CDR3: TGTGCCAGCAGCTTGGGTAGCGGGGGGGCCACAGATACGCAGTATTTT. The encoded protein is CASSLGSGGATDTQYF.

The V call is TRBV27, the J call TRBJ1-2, with D tentatively TRBD1 (6 bases). Trimming stripped 2 bases from V and 0 bases from J, with 22 bases between. The germline gives CDR1 MNHEY, CDR2 SMNVEV (reference sequence). This CDR3 has 19 residues. Written as DNA, the CDR3 is TGTGCCAGCAGTTTACAGGGGCAGGGATTGCAGGGAGCTAACTATGGCTACACCTTC. Protein: CASSLQGQGLQGANYGYTF.

The rearrangement links TRBV7-6 to TRBJ2-1; 8 positions match TRBD2. CDR1 and CDR2 (germline): SGHVS, FNYEAQ. Trimming at V came to 5 bases and at J to 8 bases, leaving 17 bases not matched to a gene. This CDR3 has 17 amino acids. This chain's CDR3 is CASSQTTGTRTLHEQFF. DNA of the CDR3: TGTGCCAGCAGCCAAACAACCGGGACTAGGACTCTCCATGAGCAGTTCTTC.

This chain uses TRBV2 with TRBJ1-1; no firm D call. The CDR3 contains 12 residues. Germline V gene sequence: CDR1 SNHLY, CDR2 FYNNEI. The V and J ends lost 4 bases and 7 bases respectively, with 10 bases between them. CDR3 in amino acids: CASSGRKGEAFF. CDR3 DNA sequence: TGTGCCAGCAGTGGGCGGAAGGGTGAAGCTTTCTTT.

This clonotype was seen repeatedly, ten times or more. The chain combines TRBV5-5 with TRBJ2-7; 8 bases match TRBD1. The V and J ends lost 3 bases and 2 bases, in that order; junction bases with no gene match: 10. CDR1 and CDR2 from the germline V gene are SGHKS and YYEKEE (reference sequence). This CDR3 spans 16 amino acids. CDR3 sequence reads: CASSSPGDRSPYEQYF. The CDR3 DNA is TGTGCCAGCAGCTCCCCCGGGGACAGGAGCCCCTACGAGCAGTACTTC.

The chain uses TRBV6-8 and TRBJ2-2; D is possibly TRBD1 (5 bases). Per germline, CDR1 MNHGY and CDR2 SAAAGT. The CDR3 runs to 15 residues. V was cut by 0 bases and J by 4 bases, with 9 bases left in between. The chain's CDR3 is CASSYSETATGELFF. CDR3 DNA: TGTGCCAGCAGTTACTCGGAGACAGCCACCGGGGAGCTGTTTTTT.

This clonotype was counted between two and nine times. The rearrangement joins TRBV27 to TRBJ2-3, with unresolved D. CDR1 is MNHEY and CDR2 is SMNVEV in the germline V gene (reference sequence). Trimming stripped 6 bases from V and 0 bases from J, with 7 bases between. There are 13 residues in the CDR3. As DNA, the CDR3 is TGTGCCAGCAGCCGCGACAGCACAGATACGCAGTATTTT. Translation gives CASSRDSTDTQYF.

This clonotype was counted a few times. The genes are TRBV10-2 and TRBJ2-1; D uncertain. CDR1 and CDR2 (germline): WSHSY, SAAADI. The CDR3 length is 13 residues. Deletions cut 4 bases from V and 3 bases from J, with 7 bases between. The CDR3 DNA follows: TGCGCCAGCAGTGGGGCCGTCTACAATGAGCAGTTCTTC. Protein product: CASSGAVYNEQFF.

Turning to this clonotype: Given a much more abundant clone one base away, this may be a read error. The CDR3 bases are TGTGTCAGCACCGGGTGGACCAATGGCTACACCTTC. This encodes CVSTGWTNGYTF. The rearrangement links TRBV7-2 to TRBJ1-2; no clear D. This CDR3 comprises 12 residues. Germline CDR1 is SGHTA and CDR2 is FQGNSA.

This clonotype was picked up a small number of times. V gene TRBV6-1 combines with J gene TRBJ2-1; 7 bases are shared with TRBD1. J lost 3 bases, V lost 4 bases, and 6 bases had no gene match. The germline V gene encodes CDR1 MNHNS and CDR2 SASEGT. This CDR3 region has 15 residues. CDR3 sequence reads: CASSGDRFVYNEQFF. CDR3 DNA sequence: TGTGCCAGCAGTGGGGACAGATTCGTCTACAATGAGCAGTTCTTC.

V and J are TRBV5-1 and TRBJ2-4; possibly TRBD1 for D (6 bases). Germline-derived CDR1 and CDR2 are SGHRS and YFSETQ. The germline V and J ends were trimmed by 2 bases and 6 bases, with 24 bases remaining between them. This CDR3 region has 18 residues. The CDR3 loop is CASSFLIGNRAQGNIQYF. For the CDR3, the DNA is TGCGCCAGCAGCTTTCTCATTGGAAACAGGGCCCAAGGAAACATTCAGTACTTC.

V usage is TRBV19 and J usage is TRBJ1-1; unclear D gene. Trimming stripped 1 base from V and 11 bases from J, with 11 bases between. The CDR3 has 12 residues. CDR1 is LNHDA, CDR2 SQIVND, per germline (reference sequence). CDR3 in DNA: TGTGCCAGTAGTATAGGACTCCAGGAGGCTTTCTTT. It specifies CASSIGLQEAFF. Complete variable domain (other parts from reference TRBV19 and TRBJ1-1): DGGITQSPKYLFRKEGQNVTLSCEQNLNHDAMYWYRQDPGQGLRLIYYSQIVNDFQKGDIAEGYSVSREKKESFPLTVTSAQKNPTAFYLCASSIGLQEAFFGQGTRLTVV.

With regard to this clonotype: A read error may be the cause here, since a much bigger clone is one base away. V gene TRBV28 combines with J gene TRBJ2-7; TRBD1 matches 8 bases. This CDR3 region has 15 residues. The germline gives CDR1 MDHEN, CDR2 SYDVKM. The CDR3 here is CTSSSTGQGLGEQYV. DNA for the CDR3: TGTACCAGCAGTTCCACCGGACAGGGCTTGGGGGAGCAGTACGTC.

This clonotype has just a few counts. This sequence joins TRBV4-1 and TRBJ1-5, with D perhaps TRBD1 (5 bases). Germline lookup yields CDR1 MGHRA and CDR2 YSYEKL. The V and J ends lost 4 bases and 3 bases respectively, with 13 bases between them. This CDR3 spans 15 amino acids. CDR3 region: CASSLSPGTNQPQHF. CDR3 DNA sequence: TGCGCCAGCAGCCTCAGCCCGGGGACCAATCAGCCCCAGCATTTT.